A selection of T cell receptor beta chains follows, all from one sample in a study of shared T cell receptors in the human thymus. Repertoires were generated with immunoSEQ multiplex PCR, while TCRdb's copy carries only in-frame clones and drops some. The sample lists 550,000 to 800,000 clones; 70% to 90% were seen once. This same sample was also taken into another study, of human thymus T cells.

The sequenced sample was thymocytes. These receptors all come from a girl under three years old with a congenital heart defect. The CDR3 runs from the conserved cysteine through the conserved F or W. The D gene is left open where the match is weak. Size is stated for part of the rows, as once, few or many counts, or as a class when the clone is expanded.

size: -
V: TRBV2
J: TRBJ1-2
D: TRBD1
CDR3: CASSGLDRALNYGYTF
DNA: TGTGCCAGCAGTGGGCTAGACAGGGCCCTTAACTATGGCTACACCTTC

size: -
V: TRBV6-5
J: TRBJ2-7
D: -
CDR3: CASSSGTRHYEQYF
DNA: TGTGCCAGCAGCTCCGGGACAAGACACTACGAGCAGTACTTC

size: -
V: TRBV6-1
J: TRBJ1-3
D: -
CDR3: CASSSWARNTIYF
DNA: TGTGCCAGCAGTTCCTGGGCCCGAAACACCATATATTTT

size: few
V: TRBV5-6
J: TRBJ2-1
D: TRBD1
CDR3: CASTSSGTAYNEQFF
DNA: TGTGCCAGCACCTCCTCCGGGACAGCCTACAATGAGCAGTTCTTC

size: few
V: TRBV19
J: TRBJ1-6
D: TRBD1
CDR3: CASSNPQGDSSYNSPLHF
DNA: TGTGCCAGTAGTAATCCACAGGGGGACAGCTCCTATAATTCACCCCTCCACTTT

size: -
V: TRBV5-6
J: TRBJ1-2
D: -
CDR3: CASSFRKSDYGYTF
DNA: TGTGCCAGCAGCTTCAGGAAATCGGACTATGGCTACACCTTC

size: -
V: TRBV28
J: TRBJ1-2
D: TRBD1
CDR3: CASSCRDSPNANWGYTF
DNA: TGTGCCAGCAGTTGCAGGGACAGTCCCAATGCTAACTGGGGCTACACCTTC

size: -
V: TRBV29-1
J: TRBJ1-1
D: -
CDR3: CTRATGGTEAFF
DNA: TGCACCCGGGCGACAGGCGGGACTGAAGCTTTCTTT

size: -
V: TRBV6-1
J: TRBJ1-6
D: -
CDR3: CASSEAAGLAGGSYNSPLHF
DNA: TGTGCCAGCAGTGAAGCGGCCGGGTTGGCAGGCGGGTCCTATAATTCACCCCTCCACTTT

size: -
V: TRBV28
J: TRBJ1-2
D: -
CDR3: CASRGGQAGANYGYTF
DNA: TGTGCCAGTCGAGGGGGGCAGGCGGGAGCTAACTATGGCTACACCTTC

size: -
V: TRBV15
J: TRBJ1-1
D: -
CDR3: CATSRVAGDTEAFF
DNA: TGTGCCACCAGCAGAGTCGCGGGGGACACTGAAGCTTTCTTT

size: -
V: TRBV9
J: TRBJ1-2
D: -
CDR3: CASSVDRAQDGYTF
DNA: TGTGCCAGCAGCGTAGACAGGGCTCAGGATGGCTACACCTTC

size: -
V: TRBV18
J: TRBJ1-4
D: TRBD1
CDR3: CASSPVKNHRGQIGEKLFF
DNA: TGTGCCAGCTCACCCGTTAAGAACCACAGGGGCCAGATTGGTGAAAAACTGTTTTTT

size: -
V: TRBV9
J: TRBJ1-2
D: -
CDR3: CASSMWGWYSYGYTF
DNA: TGTGCCAGTAGCATGTGGGGCTGGTATAGCTATGGCTACACCTTC

size: -
V: TRBV14
J: TRBJ1-1
D: TRBD1
CDR3: CASSQEGLTGGAEAFF
DNA: TGTGCCAGCAGCCAAGAGGGATTAACAGGGGGGGCTGAAGCTTTCTTT

size: -
V: TRBV5-1
J: TRBJ2-7
D: TRBD1
CDR3: CASSLGRTGEQYF
DNA: TGCGCCAGCAGCTTGGGGCGGACAGGGGAGCAGTACTTC

size: once
V: TRBV29-1
J: TRBJ2-3
D: -
CDR3: CSVEDAGAPTDTQYF
DNA: TGCAGCGTTGAAGACGCAGGGGCCCCCACAGATACGCAGTATTTT

size: once
V: TRBV11-3
J: TRBJ2-1
D: TRBD2
CDR3: CASSPLAGGFDEQFF
DNA: TGTGCCAGCAGCCCCTTAGCGGGGGGGTTCGATGAGCAGTTCTTC

size: -
V: TRBV12-5
J: TRBJ1-6
D: TRBD1
CDR3: CASGLGPRQGGNSPLHF
DNA: TGTGCTAGTGGCCTCGGTCCCAGACAGGGAGGAAATTCACCCCTCCACTTT

size: -
V: TRBV7-6
J: TRBJ1-4
D: -
CDR3: CASSLTQTDTEKLFF
DNA: TGTGCCAGCAGTTTAACCCAGACAGATACGGAAAAACTGTTTTTT

size: -
V: TRBV7-2
J: TRBJ2-3
D: TRBD2
CDR3: CASSPRTSGGTDTQYF
DNA: TGTGCCAGCAGCCCACGGACTAGCGGCGGCACAGATACGCAGTATTTT

size: -
V: TRBV6-5
J: TRBJ1-2
D: -
CDR3: CASSYLTRDNYGYTF
DNA: TGTGCCAGCAGTTACTTAACCAGGGATAACTATGGCTACACCTTC

size: -
V: TRBV7-3
J: TRBJ2-7
D: -
CDR3: CASSPLGAGSYEQYF
DNA: TGTGCCAGCAGCCCTCTGGGGGCGGGCAGCTACGAGCAGTACTTC

size: -
V: TRBV5-4
J: TRBJ1-4
D: -
CDR3: CASSLLENEKLFF
DNA: TGTGCCAGCAGCTTGTTAGAAAATGAAAAACTGTTTTTT